Presented here are 21 T cell receptor beta chains from one specimen sequenced in a study of shared clonotypes between healthy human individuals. The assay was immunoSEQ multiplex PCR, and TCRdb's table has in-frame clones only and misses some. Of about 1.5 million clones in the sample, nearly 99% were seen once. The source material was naive CD4+ T cells sorted from blood. Subset given: CD45RA+ positively selected. The receptors here all came from a man aged 30 to 39 in good health.

The V call is TRBV4-1, the J call TRBJ2-2; D call uncertain. The CDR3 sequence is 16 residues long. V was shortened by 0 bases and J by 0 bases, with 8 bases between the two germline ends. Looked up from germline, CDR1 is MGHRA and CDR2 is YSYEKL. CDR3 sequence: CASSQEGRTNTGELFF. The DNA for the CDR3 is TGCGCCAGCAGCCAAGAAGGGCGGACGAACACCGGGGAGCTGTTTTTT.

On this clone itself: This specimen includes other DNA sequences encoding the same CDR3. This chain uses TRBV20-1 with TRBJ2-1; D is ambiguous. With 3 bases removed from V and 8 bases from J, the gap between germline ends came to 5 bases. This CDR3 comprises 10 residues. The germline V gene has CDR1 DFQATT and CDR2 SNEGSKA (reference sequence). CDR3 bases: TGCAGTGCTAGTCTCCATGAGCAGTTCTTC. Its protein is CSASLHEQFF.

The chain couples TRBV7-3 to TRBJ1-5; D is ambiguous. The ends were cut back, 5 bases at V and 7 bases at J, with 12 bases in the middle. The CDR3 covers 13 residues. In germline, CDR1 is SGHTA, CDR2 FQGTGA. CDR3 nucleotides: TGTGCCAGCAGCCCGTCCGGGGAACAGCCCCAGCATTTT. It is translated as CASSPSGEQPQHF.

This rearrangement joins TRBV6-1 to TRBJ2-5; TRBD2 is a possible D gene (6 bases). Trimming pared 4 bases from V and 0 bases from J, leaving 12 bases between. The CDR3 is 15 amino acids. From germline, CDR1 is MNHNS and CDR2 SASEGT. The CDR3 loop is CASSGASANQETQYF. The DNA of the CDR3 is TGTGCCAGCAGTGGGGCTAGCGCGAACCAAGAGACCCAGTACTTC.

This chain's CDR3 is CASRPTGTGNTIYF. The CDR3 DNA reads TGTGCCAGCAGACCTACAGGGACTGGAAACACCATATATTTT. This chain links TRBV5-6 with TRBJ1-3, with D perhaps matching TRBD1 (6 bases). CDR3 length: 14 residues. The germline gives CDR1 SGHDT, CDR2 YYEEEE. V lost 5 bases and J 2 bases, leaving 11 bases between the germline ends.

The genes are TRBV5-1 and TRBJ2-3; 8 bases agree with TRBD1. The V gene end was trimmed by 4 bases and the J gene end by 9 bases; junction bases not matched to a gene: 4. The CDR3 runs to 12 residues. Germline V gives CDR1 SGHRS, CDR2 YFSETQ. The CDR3 loop reads CASSIQGETQYF. CDR3 nucleotides: TGCGCCAGCAGCATACAGGGGGAGACGCAGTATTTT.

The chain has TRBV10-1 and TRBJ2-1, with 7 bases fitting TRBD1. The germline V gene has CDR1 WNHNN and CDR2 SYGVQD (reference sequence). V shed 8 bases and J 9 bases; nucleotides not matched to a gene: 7. The CDR3 is 12 amino acids. The CDR3 reads CASGTGAGEQFF. DNA for the CDR3: TGCGCCAGCGGTACAGGGGCAGGTGAGCAGTTCTTC.

The rearrangement uses TRBV6-5 and TRBJ1-2; 7 bases are a match to TRBD1. Per the germline V gene, CDR1 is MNHEY and CDR2 is SVGAGI. The CDR3 extends over 13 amino acids. J was trimmed by 2 bases and V by 6 bases; bases with no gene match: 3. The CDR3, as DNA: TGTGCCAGCAGCAGGGGGGGCAACTATGGCTACACCTTC. It yields the protein CASSRGGNYGYTF.

The sample holds one count of this clone. This sequence joins TRBV7-9 and TRBJ2-2; D uncertain. CDR1 and CDR2 from the germline V gene are SEHNR and FQNEAQ (reference sequence). The V end lost 1 base, the J end lost 6 bases, and 6 bases lay between the germline ends. The CDR3 has 13 residues. The CDR3 spells CASSLGDAGELFF. For the CDR3, the DNA is TGTGCCAGCAGCTTAGGGGATGCCGGGGAGCTGTTTTTT.

The chain couples TRBV30 to TRBJ1-5; D is possibly TRBD1 (5 bases). CDR3 length: 17 residues. Per germline, CDR1 GTSNPN and CDR2 SVGIG (reference sequence). Trimming left V 1 base short and J 0 bases short, with 16 bases between. For the CDR3, the DNA is TGTGCCTGGAGTGAACGGGAGGGGTCCGATAGCAATCAGCCCCAGCATTTT. This encodes CAWSEREGSDSNQPQHF.

Concerning this clone itself: This same CDR3 is encoded by further DNA sequences in the sample. V is TRBV7-9 and J is TRBJ2-1, with D perhaps matching TRBD2 (5 bases). This CDR3 comprises 14 residues. The ends were cut back, 5 bases at V and 3 bases at J, with 11 bases in the middle. Germline assignment: CDR1 SEHNR and CDR2 FQNEAQ (reference sequence). The CDR3 reads CASSPGIYYNEQFF. For the CDR3, the DNA is TGTGCCAGCAGCCCGGGGATCTACTACAATGAGCAGTTCTTC.

J is TRBJ1-4 and V is TRBV2, with D unclear. Germline assignment: CDR1 SNHLY and CDR2 FYNNEI. The germline V and J ends were trimmed by 5 bases and 4 bases, with 8 bases remaining between them. The CDR3 runs to 13 residues. CDR3: CASSLTVNEKLFF. CDR3 nucleotides: TGTGCCAGCAGTTTGACTGTTAATGAAAAACTGTTTTTT.

As regards this clone: This specimen includes other DNA sequences encoding the same CDR3. The chain is built from TRBV7-9 and TRBJ2-3; no reliable D call. The CDR3 runs to 12 residues. The V and J ends lost 3 bases and 6 bases respectively, with 7 bases between them. CDR1 is SEHNR, CDR2 FQNEAQ, per germline (reference sequence). The CDR3 here is CASSFRPDTQYF. The CDR3 coding sequence is TGTGCCAGCAGCTTCCGGCCTGATACGCAGTATTTT.

This clone was detected only once. Other DNA sequences in the same sample also yield this CDR3. This chain uses TRBV2 with TRBJ2-5; tentatively, D is TRBD2 (6 bases). Trimming took off 8 bases at V and 4 bases at J, with 8 bases between the two ends. Germline assignment: CDR1 SNHLY and CDR2 FYNNEI. The CDR3 has 11 residues. The chain's CDR3 is CASRGGETQYF. In DNA form, the CDR3 reads TGTGCCAGCCGGGGAGGAGAGACCCAGTACTTC.

V and J are TRBV12-5 and TRBJ2-1; D gene uncertain. The germline V gene encodes CDR1 LGHNT and CDR2 FRNRAP. CDR3 size: 15 residues. Trimming shortened V by 6 bases and J by 2 bases, and 14 bases separated the two germline ends. The CDR3: CASGRSSSTYNEQFF. CDR3 DNA: TGTGCTAGTGGCCGGAGTTCCTCAACCTACAATGAGCAGTTCTTC.

This chain uses TRBV5-5 with TRBJ2-2; D perhaps matches TRBD1 (7 bases). The germline V and J ends were trimmed by 4 bases and 3 bases, with 16 bases remaining between them. The V gene's germline CDR1 is SGHKS and CDR2 YYEKEE (reference sequence). The CDR3 has 16 amino acids. The CDR3 bases are TGTGCCAGCAGCCTCAGGGGGGCGCGGTACACCGGGGAGCTGTTTTTT. Its translation is CASSLRGARYTGELFF.

The chain has TRBV2 and TRBJ2-2; D not resolved. Germline V gene lookup returns CDR1 SNHLY and CDR2 FYNNEI. The V and J ends lost 1 base and 3 bases respectively, with 9 bases between them. The CDR3 consists of 15 residues. The CDR3: CASSEGRQYTGELFF. The CDR3 DNA follows: TGTGCCAGCAGTGAAGGGCGCCAGTACACCGGGGAGCTGTTTTTT.

The chain combines TRBV5-1 with TRBJ2-7; TRBD2 agrees at 7 bases. The trim removed 4 bases at V and 2 bases at J, leaving 6 bases unmatched. Germline CDR1 SGHRS, CDR2 YFSETQ. The CDR3 has 14 amino acids. The CDR3 sequence is CASSPGTTTYEQYF. The DNA of the CDR3 is TGCGCCAGCAGCCCCGGGACTACGACCTACGAGCAGTACTTC.

This clone was seen only once. DNA for the CDR3: TGTGCCAGCAGCTTGGCATGGACGGCGGAGACCCAGTACTTC. Protein: CASSLAWTAETQYF. The rearrangement links TRBV5-6 to TRBJ2-5; D not certain. The V gene's germline CDR1 is SGHDT and CDR2 YYEEEE. CDR3 length: 14 residues. V was cut by 0 bases and J by 5 bases, with 11 bases left in between.

The genes are TRBV27 and TRBJ2-2; the D call may be TRBD1 or TRBD2 (5 bases each). Looked up from germline, CDR1 is MNHEY and CDR2 is SMNVEV (reference sequence). V shed 3 bases and J shed 5 bases, with 16 bases lying between them. This CDR3 spans 16 amino acids. CDR3 sequence: CASSFSGPYLTGELFF. CDR3 DNA sequence: TGTGCCAGCAGTTTTTCGGGACCCTATCTTACCGGGGAGCTGTTTTTT.

As DNA, the CDR3 is TGTGCCAGCAGGAGAGGGACAGGGAACACCGGGGAGCTGTTTTTT. Translation: CASRRGTGNTGELFF. The J gene is TRBJ2-2, the V gene TRBV27; 8 bases align to TRBD1. The CDR3 loop spans 15 amino acids. In germline, CDR1 is MNHEY, CDR2 SMNVEV (reference sequence). J lost 1 base, V lost 6 bases, and 4 bases had no gene match.